This T cell receptor beta chain comes out of a study of naive and memory T cell subsets (dated by TCRdb to between 2016 and 2019). With respect to the entire study: According to the figure summarizing the samples, there were 10 or so blood donors, 7 tuberculin skin test biopsies and 3 saline control biopsies. PCR2 was typically a SYBR Green qPCR stopped at a set threshold; low-input samples could instead use end-point PCR (around 6 cycles). The research as a whole found: The potential sensitivity of the RNA-based method to TCR transcript changes with T cell activation and differentiation was acknowledged.

Library construction relied on 5' RACE. For the blood and skin samples, reverse transcription of TCR RNA was done with SuperScript IV along with alpha and beta constant region primers. The ligated cDNA was amplified by four rounds of PCR, in which nested alpha and beta constant region primers were used together with the SP2 primer. An oligonucleotide carrying the Illumina SP2 primer and a UMI was ligated to the 3' end of the cDNA by means of T4 RNA ligase 1. The 12-nucleotide UMI consisted of two random hexamers with an eight-base spacer between the hexamers to prevent hairpin formation. TCR alpha and beta chain libraries were processed separately from the second PCR onward, with dual indexing for multiplexing. After pooling, the indexed libraries were analyzed by capillary electrophoresis and sequenced on either an Illumina MiSeq or NextSeq. PhiX DNA at about 4.5-7% was added to the libraries to raise base diversity and improve cluster recognition. Per the original workflow: UMIs were extracted from read 2 by Demultiplexor and combined with the TCR sequence from read 1, and reads were split according to sample indices. Decombinator identified V and J genes and V-J junctions, assigning each TCR a five-part identifier including V and J deletions. Collapsinator used UMIs to correct sequencing errors and PCR amplification heterogeneity, yielding UMI-based abundance per TCR. CDR3Translator turned identifiers into nucleotide sequence, translated that sequence into amino acids, and pulled out CDR3 regions based on terminal motifs. After normalization to the amount of input RNA, the error-corrected alpha and beta TCR counts from blood and from skin were compared. TCRdb reran the public reads through fastp at Q25 and MiXCR, keeping productive beta chains. Rows are unified per CDR3 protein, each entry keeping the most common DNA and genes. TCRdb's processing, not the authors' own work, is the source of the V and J calls. The sample includes approximately 24,000 distinct CDR3 sequences, with less than 25% observed a single time. The top ten constitute about 1.8% of the sample.

This clonotype is labeled medium-sized (0.01 to 0.1%). This receptor's antigen is unknown. No qualities accompany the bases; no much larger clone lies one base away. For whole blood analysis, over 2 ml of peripheral blood was collected from healthy adult volunteers into Tempus tubes, and RNA was extracted following the manufacturer's instructions. A robust, sensitive protocol for the amplification, sequencing and analysis of TCRs was described in the study, in which 3' ligation of a UMI-containing oligonucleotide to TCR cDNA was used. Total RNA, without cell sorting, was DNase treated with RQ1 DNase before reverse transcription, targeting roughly 1 to 1,100 ng input. Skin biopsy and whole blood libraries were made to test pipeline robustness in samples where T cells form a minority population. V was cut back by 5 bases and J by 5 bases, leaving a gap of 12 bases between them. Including the terminal cysteine and phenylalanine, the CDR3 comprises 12 residues. CDR3 DNA is the only sequence kept; it has 36 bases, read in frame from the first base. The germline V gene (reference sequence) sets CDR1 to DFQATT and CDR2 to SNEGSKA.

The chain joins TRBV20-1 to TRBJ2-5, with an unclear D gene assignment. This TCR came from a female donor in good health. CDR3 protein: CSAPTQAETQYF. The DNA sequence is TGCAGTGCTCCGACCCAGGCGGAGACCCAGTACTTC.